This T cell receptor beta chain was identified in a study of tumor-infiltrating lymphocytes in primary liver carcinoma. As for the study in general: The study included patients who were men and women aged 30 to 69 years.

Making TCR beta cDNA involved approximately 530 ng total RNA and a constant-region primer. It was through three nested multiplex PCR rounds of slightly modified ARM-PCR that TCR beta libraries arose. With TRBV1-TRBV30 forward primers and a C-beta reverse primer, the first two PCR rounds were run for nine to eleven cycles each. Via MiXCR, TCRdb re-called the multiplex PCR reads, giving one row per CDR3 protein. Of roughly 53,000 distinct CDR3 sequences detected, 70% to 85% appear once; the ten largest clones hold 25%. This clonotype was observed a handful of times. Its cognate antigen is unknown. A junction end diverges from the germline sequence, so it may reflect a read error. Between about 20 and 30 mg of unsorted bulk tissue served as the source from which RNA and DNA were co-extracted. This CDR3 is built from 16 residues. Per germline, CDR1 ENHRY and CDR2 SYGVKD. Whole-study findings and limits: Paired tumor-adjacent and tumor-blood samples overlapped less than tumor region pairs did.

The TCR was taken from a man aged 35 to 55 with primary liver carcinoma and hepatitis B virus infection. J is TRBJ2-1 and V is TRBV10-3; 11 bases match TRBD2. The sequenced sample consisted of liver tumor tissue from sampling region 2. Subset reported: tumor region T2, inferior pole. CDR3 residues: CAIRPLAGGPHNEQLF. The CDR3 DNA sequence: TGTGCCATCAGACCTTTAGCGGGAGGGCCTCACAATGAGCAGCTTTTC.